The 11 T cell receptor beta chains below all came from one sample that was sequenced in a study of blood T cell repertoires in COVID-19. Libraries were prepared by immunoSEQ multiplex PCR; TCRdb keeps only in-frame clonotypes and omits some of them. The sample holds about 40,000 clones; around 85% are singletons and the top ten take over 25%. The source material was peripheral blood. These receptors were taken from a man aged 80 or over with active or convalescent COVID-19.

The chain links TRBV3-1 (or the pseudogene TRBV3-2) to TRBJ1-3, with unresolved D. The CDR3 contains 14 residues. V lost 4 bases and J lost 4, with 11 bases in between. Per germline, CDR1 LGHDT and CDR2 YNNKEL (reference sequence). Written as DNA, the CDR3 is TGTGCCAGCAGCCCCGAGACAAGGGGAAACACCATATATTTT. Its protein product is CASSPETRGNTIYF.

This chain links TRBV7-3 with TRBJ2-3; the D gene is possibly TRBD2 (5 bases). V was clipped by 0 bases and J by 1 base, with 11 bases between them. This CDR3 is 16 amino acids long. The germline CDR1 and CDR2 sequences are SGHTA and FQGTGA. The CDR3 reads CASSLTVLGGTDTQYF. The CDR3 DNA reads TGTGCCAGCAGCTTAACAGTTCTGGGAGGCACAGATACGCAGTATTTT. Full variable domain (outside the CDR3, taken from reference TRBV7-3 and TRBJ2-3): GAGVSQTPSNKVTEKGKYVELRCDPISGHTALYWYRQSLGQGPEFLIYFQGTGAADDSGLPNDRFFAVRPEGSVSTLKIQRTERGDSAVYLCASSLTVLGGTDTQYFGPGTRLTVL.

The chain employs TRBV30 and TRBJ1-2, with TRBD1 as a possible D gene (6 bases). The germline V gene encodes CDR1 GTSNPN and CDR2 SVGIG (reference sequence). The CDR3 extends over 13 amino acids. V was trimmed by 7 bases and J by 5 bases, leaving 17 bases between them. The CDR3 spells CALESRGSYGYTF. In DNA form, the CDR3 reads TGTGCCTTGGAGTCCAGGGGAAGTTATGGCTACACCTTC.

V usage is TRBV7-2 and J usage is TRBJ1-2; TRBD1 matches at 7 bases. The CDR3 sequence is 15 residues long. Per germline, CDR1 SGHTA and CDR2 FQGNSA. The ends lost 5 bases at V and 7 bases at J; junction bases unmatched: 13. The CDR3 DNA follows: TGTGCCAGCAGCCCCCGCTTGGAGGGGGCGGGTGGCTACACCTTC. It translates to CASSPRLEGAGGYTF.

The rearrangement links TRBV6-2 or TRBV6-3 to TRBJ2-1, with D possibly TRBD2 on 5 matching bases. The germline CDR1 and CDR2 sequences are MNHEY and SVGEGT. The V end lost 5 bases, the J end lost 11 bases, and 16 bases lay between the germline ends. The CDR3 has 13 amino acids. The CDR3 here is CASSPIREQKQFF. In nucleotides, the CDR3 is TGTGCCAGCAGTCCGATCCGGGAACAAAAGCAGTTCTTC.

The V gene is TRBV21-1, the J gene TRBJ1-1; the table gives TRBD1 as D, unverified against the DNA. TRBV21-1 is reported as a pseudogene. This CDR3 is 16 amino acids long. The CDR3 protein is CASSSHVVGQNTEAFF. DNA for the CDR3: TGTGCCAGCAGCTCCCATGTAGTCGGACAGAACACTGAAGCTTTCTTT.

The chain is built from TRBV11-1 and TRBJ2-5; 11 bases map to TRBD2. The V gene's germline CDR1 is SGHAT and CDR2 FQDESV (reference sequence). With 6 bases clipped from V and 4 bases from J, the junction kept 4 bases outside the gene matches. The CDR3 runs 14 residues. CDR3 in amino acids: CASSQGLAGETQYF. In nucleotides, the CDR3 is TGTGCCAGCAGTCAAGGACTAGCGGGAGAGACCCAGTACTTC. The entire variable domain, with the rest obtained from reference TRBV11-1 and TRBJ2-5, is as follows: EAEVAQSPRYKITEKSQAVAFWCDPISGHATLYWYRQILGQGPELLVQFQDESVVDDSQLPKDRFSAERLKGVDSTLKIQPAELGDSAMYLCASSQGLAGETQYFGPGTRLLVL.

The rearrangement uses TRBV7-8 and TRBJ1-1; D is perhaps TRBD1 (6 bases). With 5 bases removed from V and 0 bases from J, the gap between germline ends came to 13 bases. The germline V gene encodes CDR1 SGHVS and CDR2 FQNEAQ. CDR3 length equals 15 residues. CDR3 amino acids: CASSSITGLNTEAFF. The CDR3 nucleotides are TGTGCCAGCAGCAGTATTACAGGGTTGAACACTGAAGCTTTCTTT.

The chain has TRBV7-9 and TRBJ2-3; no clear D gene. With 3 bases removed from V and 3 bases from J, the gap between germline ends came to 10 bases. The CDR3 contains 14 residues. CDR1 SEHNR and CDR2 FQNEAQ come from the germline V gene (reference sequence). CDR3 sequence (DNA): TGTGCCAGCAGCTTGGGTTTAGCTACAGATACGCAGTATTTT. This codes for CASSLGLATDTQYF.

V and J are TRBV5-1 and TRBJ2-1, with D possibly matching TRBD1 (6 bases). The germline V and J ends were trimmed by 4 bases and 5 bases, with 10 bases remaining between them. Germline CDR1 and CDR2: SGHRS and YFSETQ. The CDR3 contains 13 residues. As DNA, the CDR3 is TGCGCCAGCAGCCCCGGGACAAACAATGAGCAGTTCTTC. Its protein product is CASSPGTNNEQFF.

V is TRBV28 and J is TRBJ1-1; 7 bases map to TRBD1. CDR1 and CDR2 (germline): MDHEN, SYDVKM. The CDR3 has 13 amino acids. Unmatched junction bases numbered 6, after V lost 6 bases and J lost 5 bases. The CDR3 reads CASSRDRVTEAFF. In DNA, the CDR3 is TGTGCCAGCAGCCGCGACAGGGTTACTGAAGCTTTCTTT.